The entry below gives a single T cell receptor beta chain sequence along with its context. Which antigen it targets is not known. Base qualities are not recorded, but no much larger clone differs from it by a single base. The record originates from a study of cytomegalovirus exposure and HLA in healthy donors (dated by TCRdb to the late 2010s). Broadly, across the study: An earlier analysis of some 620 of the donors reported approximately 280 Gb of sequence data and about 120 million unique TCR beta sequences obtained from approximately 180 million T cells. To study patterns of TCR occurrence, a later analysis re-analyzed previously published TCR beta repertoires from around 660 donors and added high-resolution HLA genotyping. The number of typed donors differed by locus: about 629-640 for A, B, C, DRB1 and DQB1; approximately 540 for DQA1; some 590 for DPA1; and about 450 for DPB1. To predict cytomegalovirus infection status, the study combined high-throughput TCR immunosequencing, statistical association of individual TCRs with disease status, and machine learning. A later genetic analysis used genome-wide SNP genotypes for about 60% of the roughly 700 donors, treating that subset as a discovery cohort. Class I and class II HLA loci were covered by the typing at four-digit resolution. Every discovery cohort repertoire had been produced on one sequencing platform. An early release covering 550 to 700 HLA-typed donors comprised about 290 gigabases of sequencing data and roughly 86 million unique TCR sequences. The study aimed to test whether signatures of past pathogen exposure could be identified by cataloging public T cell receptors. Rather than using new phenotypic data, the later analysis identified candidate immune exposures from TCR beta sequences and from how often those sequences occurred across donors. The study profiled the T cell repertoires of some 610 subjects by immunosequencing and related them to cytomegalovirus serostatus. Among about 360 genotyped donors of the cohort, an average of 235,054 unique TCR beta nucleotide sequences were sequenced per donor, around 18% of them non-productive. An earlier analysis of 500 to 650 of the donors applied high-throughput TCR beta sequencing to assess whether each TCR beta V gene segment acted as functional or pseudogenic. Besides the first cohort of roughly 640 subjects, a separate validation cohort made up of 120 different subjects was used. The genetic ancestry cluster associated with self-reported Caucasian donors included about 81% of the 398 genotyped donors. Donor age, sex, ethnicity and CMV serostatus were compiled together with the repertoire data. A handful of DR-DQ haplotypes were handled as single units for association and clustering because linkage in the cohort was strong. Overall study outcomes, separate from this receptor: Linkage disequilibrium might explain the correlated functional status among segregating V segments, but an unknown experimental factor could not be excluded. A further reported finding was that TCR beta sequences accurately predicted the HLA-A and HLA-B alleles for most subjects in the first cohort. The 87-base-pair reads could not distinguish some IMGT-functional V segments, including TRBV6-2 and TRBV6-3, so those segments were excluded. Assigning TCR associations to individual alleles was difficult when HLA alleles, especially DR and DQ, strongly co-occurred. The earlier analysis of about 600 of the donors excluded seventeen rarely observed V segments, including chromosome 9 orphons, because counts were too low. An association between a missense DCLRE1C variant and V-gene and J-gene trimming of TCR beta chains was found in a later genetic analysis and replicated in an independent cohort. Several of the top co-occurrence clusters appeared to be linked to parvovirus B19, influenza, CMV and Epstein-Barr virus, according to a later analysis. The study gave a list of 150 to 200 TCR beta chains associated with cytomegalovirus. In a later analysis, about 17,000 TCR beta sequences were associated with specific HLA alleles at a false discovery rate of 0.05. CMV serostatus was the only immune exposure information available for the cohort. The authors suggested that the approach could potentially be extended to other disease states and immunological phenotypes. A few of the identified cytomegalovirus-associated TCR beta chains were confirmed in vitro to be specific for cytomegalovirus antigens. According to a later genetic analysis, donors in an Asian-associated ancestry cluster had fewer N-insertions in productive TCRs than the roughly 670-donor mean. Broadly in line with IMGT annotations, most TCR beta V segments showed up in productive rearrangements about 87% or about 30% of the time in an earlier analysis of a few hundred of the donors. Because HLA typing was missing for some donors at each locus, association tests included only the typed subset. A later analysis found that most CMV-associated TCR beta chains appeared HLA-restricted, with HLA associations seemingly driven largely by CMV exposure. The classifier was reported to diagnose cytomegalovirus status with high specificity and sensitivity in both the original and validation cohorts. This cohort had only TCR beta chains sequenced, and the lack of alpha or paired-chain data limited which features could be detected. Compared with equally common non-associated chains, HLA-associated TCR beta chains in a later analysis were more clonally expanded and had lower generation probabilities. While some public TCRs were present in many individuals, most TCR sequences turned up only very rarely across donors. A group of highly shared sequence variants was considered likely to be a technical artifact of the sequencing pipeline. Roughly uniform sequencing depth across donors was assumed in presence/absence analyses, although this assumption may not hold. According to a later analysis, TCR association rates differed among HLA loci, with DRB1 alleles showing the most associated TCRs and HLA-C alleles showing the fewest.

The receptor library was made with the immunoSEQ multiplex PCR assay. For the multiplex PCR, a mixture combining 60 forward primers for TCR Vbeta segments and 13 reverse primers for TCR Jbeta segments was used. Amplification of the CDR3 region of rearranged TCR beta genes was performed with a multiplex PCR assay on genomic DNA. Amplified TCR beta libraries were sequenced as 87-base-pair reads on the Illumina HiSeq System. Per the authors' processing: A later analysis counted tens of millions of unique TCR beta chains across the 600 to 850 repertoires, and roughly 10 million of these chains were shared by at least two donors. A nearest-neighbor algorithm error-corrected the raw reads and collapsed the reads into unique sequences, merging closely related sequences to remove PCR and sequencing errors. To assign V, D and J gene segments, CDR3 sequences were aligned to IMGT reference sequences. Each retained sequence needed at least a six-nucleotide match to both a V gene segment and a J gene segment. A rearrangement was called productive if the CDR3 had no stop codons and remained in frame with V and J, and every other rearrangement was called non-productive. Following IMGT convention, CDR3 was defined as the stretch from the second conserved V-encoded cysteine to the conserved J-encoded phenylalanine. Sequences without an unambiguous match to a single V gene segment were excluded from the earlier analysis of about 630 of the donors. An earlier analysis of 587 of the donors classified V segments as functional when productive rearrangements were above 56.7% and as segregating when the standard deviation between donors was above 5%. A statistical classification framework was built for diagnosing cytomegalovirus status from the catalog of TCR beta chain sequences. In a later analysis, V and J genes were assigned by comparing TCR nucleotide sequences against IMGT/GENE-DB human TR gene sequences. Using the TCRdist pipeline, a later analysis assigned CDR3 sequences along with most-parsimonious VDJ recombination scenarios. In a later analysis, each TCR beta chain was defined by its CDR3 amino acid sequence together with its V-gene family, and reads lacking a unique V-gene family were excluded. As a way to deal with suspected cross-contamination and a sequencing artifact, a later analysis dropped 640 or so nucleotide sequences that were highly shared and had low generation probability. In a later analysis, a clonal expansion index for each public chain was calculated from normalized within-repertoire ranks of inferred template counts. In a later analysis, generation probabilities were computed with a VDJ recombination model fitted to out-of-frame rearrangements, and the resulting probabilities were checked against IGoR. In a later analysis, TCR-TCR, TCR-HLA and TCR-CMV co-occurrence was scored with hypergeometric tests, and a repertoire-size bias correction was applied to TCR pairs. False discovery rates were estimated in a later analysis by permuting HLA or CMV assignments 20 times. In a later analysis, co-occurring TCRs were grouped using DBSCAN, with TCRdist sequence similarity added in when clustering inside HLA-allele-positive subsets. Repertoires with fewer than 30,000 or more than 120,000 public chains were left out of co-occurrence clustering, as were about 5 repertoires with anomalous nucleotide sharing. Held by TCRdb, this immuneACCESS table contains in-frame sequences only and omits some clones. Under half of the omission traces to an unresolved V gene where checked; the cause of the rest is unknown. The V and J calls and clone size come from that table; D and trimming were worked out from the DNA. For this sample the table gives 150,000 to 200,000 clones, of which 75% to 90% were detected only once. The biggest ten clones account for 7.5% to 10% of the sample.

The CDR3 sequence holds 15 residues, the cysteine and phenylalanine included. The sequence is cut down to CDR3 DNA, 45 bases in frame from base 1. V is trimmed back by 3 bases and J by 1 base, and the junction contains 4 bases that no gene match accounts for. The germline V gene specifies SGDLS as CDR1 and YYNGEE as CDR2. The cohort consisted of 650 to 700 healthy bone marrow donors. All cohort members were sampled while nominally healthy, although unrecorded immune exposures were likely present. The donor was CMV seropositive and was included in the group of 250 to 300 seropositive cohort members. Every donor gave a peripheral blood sample, and the peripheral blood mononuclear cells from that sample were used for TCR beta sequencing. The Qiagen DNeasy Blood Extraction Kit was used to extract genomic DNA from the blood cell samples.

The receptor was derived from a man between 18 and 29 years old in good health and CMV-seropositive. The sequence links TRBV9 to TRBJ1-1; TRBD1 agrees with 9 junctional bases. Sequenced material: PBMCs. The bases read TGTGCCAGCAGCGCGGGGACAGGGACGAACACTGAAGCTTTCTTT. It translates as CASSAGTGTNTEAFF.